The source of this T cell receptor beta chain is a study of T-cell reconstitution after alpha-beta-depleted transplantation in children. This clonotype occurred many times. The CDR3 has 10 residues. The V end was cut by 3 bases, the J end by 7 bases, with 0 bases between. It was with unique molecular identifiers that the TCRbeta library was prepared. TCRdb fed the PCR reads into MiXCR, producing one record per CDR3 protein. The table includes about 690,000 distinct CDR3 sequences, about 15% detected once. The clonotype originates from a human donor who donated a stem cell graft to a child with acute myeloid leukemia. The input for sequencing was PBMCs from the stem cell graft donor, taken from the stem cell graft. V usage is TRBV12-3 or TRBV12-4 and J usage is TRBJ2-2; D ambiguous. The CDR3 bases are TGTGCCAGCAGTTTCGGGGAGCTGTTTTTT. Protein product: CASSFGELFF.